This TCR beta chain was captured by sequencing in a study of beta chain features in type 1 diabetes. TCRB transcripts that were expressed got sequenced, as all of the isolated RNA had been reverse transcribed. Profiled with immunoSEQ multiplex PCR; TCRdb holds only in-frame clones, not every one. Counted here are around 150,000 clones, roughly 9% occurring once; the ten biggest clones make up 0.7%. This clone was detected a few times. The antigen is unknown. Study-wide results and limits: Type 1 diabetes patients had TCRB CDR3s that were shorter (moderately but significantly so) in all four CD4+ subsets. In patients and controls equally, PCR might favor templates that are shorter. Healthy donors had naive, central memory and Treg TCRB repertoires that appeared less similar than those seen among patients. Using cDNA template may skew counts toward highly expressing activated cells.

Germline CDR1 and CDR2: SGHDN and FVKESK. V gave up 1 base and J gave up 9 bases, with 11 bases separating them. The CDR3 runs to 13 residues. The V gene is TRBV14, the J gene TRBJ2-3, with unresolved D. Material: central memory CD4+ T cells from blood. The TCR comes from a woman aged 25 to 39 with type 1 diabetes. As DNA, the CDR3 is TGTGCCAGCAGCCAAGGGAGTAGCCGAACGCAGTATTTT. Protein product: CASSQGSSRTQYF.